This T cell receptor (beta chain) is from a study of T cells in Graves' hyperthyroidism and ophthalmopathy (dated by TCRdb to between 2017 and 2020). For the wider study: Peripheral blood was sampled at the time of initial diagnosis, prior to any treatment. The approximately 98 discovery patients were randomly divided into training and test sets at a 7:3 ratio. In six Graves' hyperthyroidism patients, the study also compared T-cell repertoires from thyroid tissue with T-cell repertoires from blood. To identify TCR V-J signatures that set the groups apart, the researchers used a discovery cohort of more than 95 patients, made up of 40 to 45 with Graves' ophthalmopathy and some 60 with stable Graves' hyperthyroidism. TCR Vbeta CDR3 sequencing of some 140 peripheral blood samples (under 45 ophthalmopathy, 75 hyperthyroidism and roughly 17 progressor patients) is reported in the paper. Following sampling, methimazole starting at 30 mg daily was given to hyperthyroidism patients, and high-dose intravenous methylprednisolone was given to ophthalmopathy patients. Prospective prediction of ophthalmopathy was tested in an independent validation cohort of approximately 18 hyperthyroidism patients and 17 patients who later progressed to ophthalmopathy.

Moderately to severely active disease, a Clinical Activity Score of at least 3, a NOSPECS grade of at least 4, and a duration under 3 months were present in ophthalmopathy patients. The study excluded patients with uncontrolled infections, other autoimmune diseases, pregnancy or lactation. Diagnoses relied on clinical symptoms, serum thyroxine and TRAb, thyroid ultrasound and orbital computed tomography. PBMCs were separated from under 11 ml of fresh peripheral blood using Ficoll-Paque density gradient centrifugation. Total RNA was extracted using Trizol reagent, and RNA quality was assessed on an Agilent 2100 Bioanalyzer. CDR1 and CDR2, per the germline V gene (reference sequence), are LGHDT and YNNKEL. V drops 3 bases and J drops 12 bases, leaving 17 bases in between. Reading from cysteine to phenylalanine, the CDR3 counts 13 amino acids. CDR3 DNA only is kept here, 39 bases in frame from base 1.

The paper's findings and limits, for the study overall: Blood samples also contained most of the expanded thyroid clonotypes (frequency above 0.001), which suggests that blood repertoires may reflect thyroid immune responses. Sample size was not statistically predetermined, and investigators were not blinded to group allocation. Ophthalmopathy was separated from stable hyperthyroidism by a 13 V-J signature model, with 85% to 90% sensitivity and around 81% specificity obtained in cross-validation and 80%/75% obtained in testing. In validation, the model predicted progression to ophthalmopathy a median of 6.5 months before onset, with approximately 70% sensitivity and 72.22% specificity.

The TCR beta CDR3 regions were amplified from the RNA transcripts. For the first round of RT-PCR on the TCR CDR3, the HTBI primer set was used together with the Qiagen OneStep RT-PCR kit. A second multiplex PCR round built the libraries, followed by size selection and purification. Paired-end sequencing of the libraries was performed with 100 bp reads on an Illumina HiSeq2000. Turning to the authors' computational methods: SOAPnuke was used to process the raw data, removing reads that contained adapters or uncalled bases, had a mean Phred below 15, or lacked an exact match to the constant primer or identifier. COPE v1.2.5 was used to merge high-quality paired reads, and clonotypes were defined as unique nucleotide sequences. MiTCR v1.1 was used to align the clonotypes against IMGT TRBV, TRBD and TRBJ reference segments. The analysis included only V-J combinations with a frequency above 0.0001, which together covered around 99% of the repertoires. A TCS score was defined as the ratio between F50 (clonal expansion) and ExV (chaos), using BLOSUM62-based TCRdist between CDR3 peptides within each V-J. Welch's t-statistics and random forest reduced fewer than 550 V-J features to some 14, which were used in a naive Bayes classifier (R e1071). The similarity between thyroid and blood repertoires was quantified using the Morisita-Horn index. TCRdb reprocessed the public reads (quality trimming at Q25 with fastp, clone calling with MiXCR) and kept in-frame beta chains. One record per CDR3 amino acid sequence lists the most common genes and DNA. Clone size and V and J calls follow TCRdb, not the original study. The sample table contains 50,000 to 60,000 distinct CDR3 sequences; only one count was recorded for roughly 49% of them. The ten most abundant clones make up roughly 12% of the sample.

This clonotype was observed a few times. Its cognate antigen has yet to be identified. No qualities accompany the bases; no much larger clone lies one base away. The clonotype originates from a woman aged 25 to 45 with Graves' ophthalmopathy. Sequenced material: blood. Recombination joined TRBV3-1 with TRBJ1-1; the D gene is possibly TRBD1, with 6 bases matching. The nucleotides are TGTGCCAGCAGCCAGAGTTCAGGGGTCGGGACTTTCTTT. Its product reads: CASSQSSGVGTFF.